The clone carrying this T cell receptor (beta chain) appeared many times. Its target is not known. The sample comes from a study of spatial heterogeneity in lung cancer. Turning to the study itself: There were some 70 donors, all of them untreated patients with early-stage non-small cell lung cancer. The study sequenced follow-up PBMC samples when they were available, at a median of about 23 months after resection.

All TCR cDNA molecules were individually tagged with a unique molecular identifier. Each CDR3 protein gets one entry after TCRdb re-called the 5' RACE reads with MiXCR. Here the sample spans about 52,000 distinct CDR3 sequences, less than 9% being singletons. General study points: At resection, ubiquitous expanded tumor TCRs appeared in blood more than at follow-up.

Germline V gives CDR1 MDHEN, CDR2 SYDVKM. The germline V and J ends were trimmed by 5 bases and 0 bases, with 14 bases remaining between them. This CDR3 region has 16 residues. Time point noted: blood at routine non-recurrence follow-up after resection. Sequencing was performed on whole RNA extracted from tumor and nontumor lung tissue, or from frozen PBMC, and the material was left unsorted. The receptor comes from a female donor with early-stage non-small cell lung cancer. The source material was PBMCs, sampled at follow-up. The rearrangement joins TRBV28 to TRBJ2-4, with a possible D match to TRBD1 (5 bases). In DNA form, the CDR3 reads TGTGCCAGCAGTCCCGACAGTGAGCTAGCCAAAAACATTCAGTACTTC. Translation: CASSPDSELAKNIQYF.